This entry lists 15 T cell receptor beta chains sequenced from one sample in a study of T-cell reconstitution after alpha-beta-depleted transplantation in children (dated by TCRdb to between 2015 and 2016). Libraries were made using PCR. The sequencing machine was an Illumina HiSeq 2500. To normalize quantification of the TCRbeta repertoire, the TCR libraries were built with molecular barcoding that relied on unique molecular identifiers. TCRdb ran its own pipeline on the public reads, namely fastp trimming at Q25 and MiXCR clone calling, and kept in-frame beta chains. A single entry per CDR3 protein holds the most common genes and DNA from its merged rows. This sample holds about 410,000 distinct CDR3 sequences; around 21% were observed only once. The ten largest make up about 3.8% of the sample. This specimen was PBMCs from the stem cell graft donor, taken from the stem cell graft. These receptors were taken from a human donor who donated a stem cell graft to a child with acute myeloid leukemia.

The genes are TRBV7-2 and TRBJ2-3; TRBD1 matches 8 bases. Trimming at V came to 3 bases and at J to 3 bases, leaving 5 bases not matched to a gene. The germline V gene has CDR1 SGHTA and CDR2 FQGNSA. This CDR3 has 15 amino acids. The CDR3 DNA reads TGTGCCAGCAGCTTCGAAACAGGGGGGACAGATACGCAGTATTTT. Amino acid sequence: CASSFETGGTDTQYF.

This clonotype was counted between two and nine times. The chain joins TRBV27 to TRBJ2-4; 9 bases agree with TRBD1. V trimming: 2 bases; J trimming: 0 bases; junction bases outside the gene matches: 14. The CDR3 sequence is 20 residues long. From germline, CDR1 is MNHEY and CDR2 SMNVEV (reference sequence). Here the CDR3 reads CASSLRGLPGTGLAKNIQYF. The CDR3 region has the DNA TGTGCCAGCAGTTTAAGGGGACTCCCCGGGACAGGGCTAGCCAAAAACATTCAGTACTTC.

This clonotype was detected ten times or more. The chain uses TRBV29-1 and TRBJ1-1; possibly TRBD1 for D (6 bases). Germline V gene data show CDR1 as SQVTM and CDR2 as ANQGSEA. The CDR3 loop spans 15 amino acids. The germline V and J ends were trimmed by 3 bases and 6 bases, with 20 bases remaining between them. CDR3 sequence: CSVEPGTSPGSEAFF. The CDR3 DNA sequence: TGCAGCGTTGAGCCCGGGACAAGTCCGGGGTCTGAAGCTTTCTTT. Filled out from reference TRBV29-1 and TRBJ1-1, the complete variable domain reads SAVISQKPSRDICQRGTSLTIQCQVDSQVTMMFWYRQQPGQSLTLIATANQGSEATYESGFVIDKFPISRPNLTFSTLTVSNMSPEDSSIYLCSVEPGTSPGSEAFFGQGTRLTVV.

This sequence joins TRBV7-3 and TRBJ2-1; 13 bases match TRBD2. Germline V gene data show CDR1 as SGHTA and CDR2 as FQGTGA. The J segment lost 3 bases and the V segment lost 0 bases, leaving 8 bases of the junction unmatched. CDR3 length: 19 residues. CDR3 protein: CASSLTPGTSGTLYNEQFF. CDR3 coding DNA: TGTGCCAGCAGCTTAACTCCTGGGACTAGCGGGACACTCTACAATGAGCAGTTCTTC. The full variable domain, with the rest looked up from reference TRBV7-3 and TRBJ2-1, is GAGVSQTPSNKVTEKGKYVELRCDPISGHTALYWYRQSLGQGPEFLIYFQGTGAADDSGLPNDRFFAVRPEGSVSTLKIQRTERGDSAVYLCASSLTPGTSGTLYNEQFFGPGTRLTVL.

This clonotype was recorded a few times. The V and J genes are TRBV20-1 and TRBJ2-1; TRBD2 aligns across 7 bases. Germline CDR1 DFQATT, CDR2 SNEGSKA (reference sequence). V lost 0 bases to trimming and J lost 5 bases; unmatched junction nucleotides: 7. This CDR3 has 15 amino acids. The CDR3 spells CSAREIREANNEQFF. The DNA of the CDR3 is TGCAGTGCTAGAGAGATACGGGAGGCTAACAATGAGCAGTTCTTC.

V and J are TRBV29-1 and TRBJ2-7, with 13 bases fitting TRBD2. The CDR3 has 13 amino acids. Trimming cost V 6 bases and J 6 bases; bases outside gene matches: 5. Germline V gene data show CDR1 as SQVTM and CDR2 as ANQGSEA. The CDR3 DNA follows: TGCAGCGTCTGGACTAGCGGGAGTTCCGAGCAGTACTTC. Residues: CSVWTSGSSEQYF.

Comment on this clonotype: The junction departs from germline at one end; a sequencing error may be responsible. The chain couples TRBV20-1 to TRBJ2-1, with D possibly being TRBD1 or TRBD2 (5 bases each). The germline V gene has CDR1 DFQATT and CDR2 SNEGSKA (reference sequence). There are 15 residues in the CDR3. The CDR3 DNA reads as TGCAGTGCCAGAGCCGGGGCCCAGAGGTACAATGAGCAGTTCTTC. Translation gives CSARAGAQRYNEQFF.

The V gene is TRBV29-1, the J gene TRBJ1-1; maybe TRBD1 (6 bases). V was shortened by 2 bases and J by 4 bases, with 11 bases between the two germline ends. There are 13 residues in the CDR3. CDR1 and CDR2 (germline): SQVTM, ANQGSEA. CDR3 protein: CSVEYRAATEAFF. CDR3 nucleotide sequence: TGCAGCGTTGAATACAGGGCTGCCACTGAAGCTTTCTTT.

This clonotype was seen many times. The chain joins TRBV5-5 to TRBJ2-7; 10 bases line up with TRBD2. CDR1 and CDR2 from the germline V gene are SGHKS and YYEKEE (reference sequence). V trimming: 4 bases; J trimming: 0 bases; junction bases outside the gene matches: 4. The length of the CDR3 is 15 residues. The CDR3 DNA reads TGTGCCAGCAGCCGCACTAGCGGGAACTCCTACGAGCAGTACTTC. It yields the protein CASSRTSGNSYEQYF.

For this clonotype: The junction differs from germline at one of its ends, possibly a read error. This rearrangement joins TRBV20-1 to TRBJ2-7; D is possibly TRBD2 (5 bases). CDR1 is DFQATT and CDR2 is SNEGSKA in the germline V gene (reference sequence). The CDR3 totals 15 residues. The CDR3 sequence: CCARGPLGRTYEQYF. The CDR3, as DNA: TGCTGTGCTAGAGGGCCCCTAGGCCGAACCTACGAGCAGTACTTC.

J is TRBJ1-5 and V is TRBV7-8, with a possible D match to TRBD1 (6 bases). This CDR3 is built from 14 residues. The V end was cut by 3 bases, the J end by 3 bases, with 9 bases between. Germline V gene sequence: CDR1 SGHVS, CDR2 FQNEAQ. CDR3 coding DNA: TGTGCCAGCAGCTTCACAGGGATCAATCAGCCCCAGCATTTT. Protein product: CASSFTGINQPQHF.

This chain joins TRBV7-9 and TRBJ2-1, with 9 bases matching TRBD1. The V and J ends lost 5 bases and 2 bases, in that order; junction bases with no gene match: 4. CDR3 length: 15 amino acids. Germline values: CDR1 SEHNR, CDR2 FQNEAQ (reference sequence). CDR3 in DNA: TGTGCCAGCAGCGTCACAGGGGGCCCCTACAATGAGCAGTTCTTC. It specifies CASSVTGGPYNEQFF.

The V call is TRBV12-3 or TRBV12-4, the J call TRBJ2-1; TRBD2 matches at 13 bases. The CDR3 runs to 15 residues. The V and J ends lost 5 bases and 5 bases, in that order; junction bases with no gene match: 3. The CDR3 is CASSGGLAGDNEQFF. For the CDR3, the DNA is TGTGCCAGCAGTGGAGGACTAGCGGGAGACAATGAGCAGTTCTTC.

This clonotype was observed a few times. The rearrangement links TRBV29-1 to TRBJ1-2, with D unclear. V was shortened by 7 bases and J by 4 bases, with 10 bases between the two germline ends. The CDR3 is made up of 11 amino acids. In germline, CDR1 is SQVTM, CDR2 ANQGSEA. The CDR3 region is CSALEGYGYTF. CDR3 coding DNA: TGCAGCGCCTTGGAGGGCTATGGCTACACCTTC.

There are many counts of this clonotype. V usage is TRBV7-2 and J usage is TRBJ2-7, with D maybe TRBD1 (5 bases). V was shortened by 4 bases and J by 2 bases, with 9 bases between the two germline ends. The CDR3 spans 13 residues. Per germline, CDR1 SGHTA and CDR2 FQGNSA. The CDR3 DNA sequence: TGTGCCAGCAGCTCAGGGTTCCCCTACGAGCAGTACTTC. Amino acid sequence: CASSSGFPYEQYF.